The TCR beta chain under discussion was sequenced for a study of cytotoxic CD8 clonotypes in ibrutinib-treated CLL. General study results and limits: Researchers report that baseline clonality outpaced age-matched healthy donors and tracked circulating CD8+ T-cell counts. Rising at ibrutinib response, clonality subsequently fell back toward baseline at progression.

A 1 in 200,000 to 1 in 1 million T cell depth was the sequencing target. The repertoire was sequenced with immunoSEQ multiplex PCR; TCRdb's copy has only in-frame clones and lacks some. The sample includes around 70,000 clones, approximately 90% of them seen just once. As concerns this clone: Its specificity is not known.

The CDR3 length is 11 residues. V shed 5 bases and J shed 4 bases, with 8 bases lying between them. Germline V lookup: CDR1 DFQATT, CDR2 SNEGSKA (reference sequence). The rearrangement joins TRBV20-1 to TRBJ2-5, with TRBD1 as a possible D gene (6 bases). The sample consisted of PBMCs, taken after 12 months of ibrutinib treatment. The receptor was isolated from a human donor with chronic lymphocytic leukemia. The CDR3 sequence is CSAPQGETQYF. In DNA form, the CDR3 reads TGCAGTGCTCCACAGGGAGAGACCCAGTACTTC.